The 26 T cell receptor beta chains presented below share a single source sample, sequenced in a study of T cells after posttransplantation cyclophosphamide. Sequencing was performed with immunoSEQ multiplex PCR; in TCRdb, only in-frame clones are kept and a portion is missing. The top ten hold about 9.1% of the sample, which has about 18,000 clones, roughly 85% seen once. Input material: memory CD4+ T cells sorted from blood. The receptors stem from a young man in good health and a related stem cell transplant donor.

The chain uses TRBV7-2 and TRBJ2-7; the match to TRBD2 covers 7 bases. CDR3 length equals 13 residues. Germline CDR1 reads SGHTA; CDR2 reads FQGNSA. With 2 bases clipped from V and 7 bases from J, the junction kept 5 bases outside the gene matches. In DNA, the CDR3 is TGTGCCAGCAGCTTAAAGCGGGGTGGAGAGCAGTACTTC. This gives the protein CASSLKRGGEQYF. The full variable domain, with the rest looked up from reference TRBV7-2 and TRBJ2-7, is GAGVSQSPSNKVTEKGKDVELRCDPISGHTALYWYRQSLGQGLEFLIYFQGNSAPDKSGLPSDRFSAERTGGSVSTLTIQRTQQEDSAVYLCASSLKRGGEQYFGPGTRLTVT.

The chain combines TRBV27 with TRBJ2-7; maybe TRBD1 (6 bases). The germline V and J ends were trimmed by 5 bases and 0 bases, with 14 bases remaining between them. CDR3 length: 15 amino acids. CDR1 is MNHEY, CDR2 SMNVEV, per germline (reference sequence). CDR3 DNA: TGTGCCAGCAGTCCGTTGGGGGCACCCTCCTACGAGCAGTACTTC. Amino acids: CASSPLGAPSYEQYF.

The chain couples TRBV7-2 to TRBJ1-5, with a tentative D call TRBD1 (5 bases). Between the trimmed V and J ends, which lost 1 base and 7 bases, there was a span of 14 bases. CDR3 length equals 15 residues. The germline gives CDR1 SGHTA, CDR2 FQGNSA. The CDR3 sequence is CASSLEGRVGQPQHF. The CDR3 DNA is TGTGCCAGCAGCTTAGAAGGCAGGGTTGGGCAGCCCCAGCATTTT.

J is TRBJ1-2 and V is TRBV5-1; 12 nucleotides line up with TRBD1. V lost 4 bases to trimming and J lost 3 bases; unmatched junction nucleotides: 4. Germline V gives CDR1 SGHRS, CDR2 YFSETQ. The CDR3 loop spans 15 amino acids. CDR3 coding DNA: TGCGCCAGCAGCCGGGGACAGGGGGCCGACTATGGCTACACCTTC. Its protein product is CASSRGQGADYGYTF.

This chain uses TRBV5-1 with TRBJ2-1; 8 bases agree with TRBD1. There are 16 residues in the CDR3. CDR1 and CDR2 (germline): SGHRS, YFSETQ. Trimming at V came to 4 bases and at J to 5 bases, leaving 11 bases not matched to a gene. The CDR3 loop is CASSPSRGQGNNEQFF. As DNA, the CDR3 is TGCGCCAGCAGCCCCTCCAGAGGACAGGGCAACAATGAGCAGTTCTTC.

This clone came up once. The V gene is TRBV5-8, the J gene TRBJ1-4; the D is unclear. Germline-derived CDR1 and CDR2 are SGHTS and YDEGEE. The CDR3 is 14 residues long. V lost 0 bases, J lost 8 bases, and 11 bases lay in between. CDR3 region: CASSLGLGKEKLFF. Written as DNA, the CDR3 is TGTGCCAGCAGCTTGGGTCTAGGAAAGGAAAAACTGTTTTTT.

The rearrangement uses TRBV19 and TRBJ1-5; possible D gene TRBD1, 6 bases. The CDR3 contains 13 residues. The V gene's germline CDR1 is LNHDA and CDR2 SQIVND (reference sequence). The V end lost 9 bases, the J end lost 3 bases, and 12 bases lay between the germline ends. The CDR3 DNA sequence: TGTGCCAGCCGGGACACGGACAATCAGCCCCAGCATTTT. Protein: CASRDTDNQPQHF.

CDR3 residues: CASSLRGGTDTQYF. DNA of the CDR3: TGTGCCAGCAGTTTACGGGGGGGCACAGATACGCAGTATTTT. The genes are TRBV28 and TRBJ2-3; TRBD2 matches 7 bases. This CDR3 is 14 amino acids long. The germline CDR1 and CDR2 sequences are MDHEN and SYDVKM. V shed 2 bases, J shed 1 base, and the junction held 0 bases outside the gene matches.

This clone has a handful of counts. The CDR3 DNA sequence: TGTGCCAGCAGTTCATTCAGTATGGCTCGTGAGCAGTTCTTC. Residues: CASSSFSMAREQFF. The chain employs TRBV6-5 and TRBJ2-1; no clear D gene. The CDR3 runs 14 residues. CDR1 is MNHEY, CDR2 SVGAGI, per germline. The V end was cut by 4 bases, the J end by 9 bases, with 16 bases between.

The rearrangement joins TRBV5-1 to TRBJ2-2, with 9 bases lining up with TRBD1. CDR1 is SGHRS and CDR2 is YFSETQ in the germline V gene. The length of the CDR3 is 13 residues. V was clipped by 4 bases and J by 11 bases; unmatched bases: 6. This chain's CDR3 is CASSLDRGSELFF. The CDR3 bases are TGCGCCAGCAGCCTTGACAGGGGGTCCGAGCTGTTTTTT.

J is TRBJ1-1 and V is TRBV6-1, with D unresolved. Trimming cost V 6 bases and J 5 bases, with 10 bases left between them. The length of the CDR3 is 12 residues. CDR1 and CDR2 (germline): MNHNS, SASEGT. CDR3 coding DNA: TGTGCCAGCAGCGTGGGGAGAACTGAAGCTTTCTTT. This sequence encodes CASSVGRTEAFF.

This clone was seen a single time. This rearrangement joins TRBV5-1 to TRBJ2-3, with D hard to call. There are 14 residues in the CDR3. V lost 0 bases, J lost 8 bases, and 13 bases lay in between. Germline-derived CDR1 and CDR2 are SGHRS and YFSETQ. In nucleotides, the CDR3 is TGCGCCAGCAGCTTGGCGGGTGTTCAAGGTACGCAGTATTTT. It encodes CASSLAGVQGTQYF.

The rearrangement links TRBV5-5 to TRBJ1-5; 9 bases align to TRBD1. The CDR3 runs to 14 residues. Germline loops: CDR1 SGHKS, CDR2 YYEKEE (reference sequence). V lost 4 bases, J lost 7 bases, and 6 bases stayed unmatched. The DNA for the CDR3 is TGTGCCAGCAGCCAACAGGGGGCAGGGCAGCCCCAGCATTTT. Protein sequence: CASSQQGAGQPQHF. Filled out from reference TRBV5-5 and TRBJ1-5, the complete variable domain reads DAGVTQSPTHLIKTRGQQVTLRCSPISGHKSVSWYQQVLGQGPQFIFQYYEKEERGRGNFPDRFSARQFPNYSSELNVNALLLGDSALYLCASSQQGAGQPQHFGDGTRLSIL.

The chain uses TRBV7-6 and TRBJ2-5; 7 bases align to TRBD2. Per germline, CDR1 SGHVS and CDR2 FNYEAQ. The CDR3 loop spans 16 amino acids. The trim removed 5 bases at V and 1 base at J, leaving 10 bases unmatched. This CDR3 reads CASSPKPPSGQETQYF. The CDR3 DNA sequence: TGTGCCAGCAGCCCAAAACCGCCTAGCGGCCAAGAGACCCAGTACTTC.

The chain combines TRBV7-8 with TRBJ2-7, with 9 bases matching TRBD1. CDR3 length equals 17 residues. The trim removed 1 base at V and 3 bases at J, leaving 10 bases unmatched. CDR1 is SGHVS and CDR2 is FQNEAQ in the germline V gene. The CDR3 DNA reads as TGTGCCAGCAGCTTAGGTTATGCGACAGGGGGTTTCTACGAGCAGTACTTC. Translation gives CASSLGYATGGFYEQYF.

V gene TRBV4-2 combines with J gene TRBJ2-7; TRBD1 is a possible D gene (5 bases). The CDR3 is 12 residues long. The V gene lost 1 base and the J gene lost 9 bases, with 10 bases spanning the gap. Germline CDR1 is LGHNA and CDR2 is YNFKEQ. CDR3 coding DNA: TGTGCCAGCAGCCAAGTCCAGGGCGGGCAGTACTTC. This sequence encodes CASSQVQGGQYF.

This chain joins TRBV11-2 and TRBJ1-6, with TRBD1 as a possible D gene (5 bases). CDR3 length: 15 residues. Trimming pared 1 base from V and 10 bases from J, leaving 14 bases between. Germline V gene data show CDR1 as SGHAT and CDR2 as FQNNGV. CDR3 in DNA: TGTGCCAGCAGCTTAGGGGCAGGTCGGGGGTCACCCCTCCACTTT. Protein sequence: CASSLGAGRGSPLHF.

The gene calls are TRBV6-4 and TRBJ1-6; 9 positions agree with TRBD1. Losses at the gene ends were 3 bases for V and 10 bases for J; bases not matched to a gene: 1. The V gene's germline CDR1 is MRHNA and CDR2 SNTAGT. This CDR3 is 13 amino acids long. CDR3 sequence reads: CASSETGGSPLHF. As DNA, the CDR3 is TGTGCCAGCAGTGAGACAGGGGGATCACCCCTCCACTTT.

This clone was recorded a few times. The rearrangement uses TRBV5-1 and TRBJ2-7; 8 positions agree with TRBD1. Losses at the gene ends were 2 bases for V and 2 bases for J; bases not matched to a gene: 6. CDR3 length: 15 amino acids. Looked up from germline, CDR1 is SGHRS and CDR2 is YFSETQ. The CDR3 sequence: CASSFTGGSPYEQYF. Written as DNA, the CDR3 is TGCGCCAGCAGCTTCACAGGGGGATCTCCCTACGAGCAGTACTTC.

The CDR3 DNA reads TGTGCCAGCAGGAAGGAGGGCGGGGAGCTGTTTTTT. Its protein is CASRKEGGELFF. This chain links TRBV6-1 with TRBJ2-2, with D perhaps TRBD2 (6 bases). CDR3 size: 12 residues. The germline V and J ends were trimmed by 6 bases and 7 bases, with 9 bases remaining between them. Germline CDR1 reads MNHNS; CDR2 reads SASEGT.

The chain combines TRBV10-1 with TRBJ1-3; 7 positions match TRBD1. Germline V gives CDR1 WNHNN, CDR2 SYGVQD (reference sequence). With V trimmed by 2 bases and J by 3 bases, 4 bases remained unmatched. CDR3 length: 15 amino acids. CDR3 in DNA: TGCGCCAGCAGTGAGAGCCAGGGGGTTGGAAACACCATATATTTT. It encodes CASSESQGVGNTIYF.

The chain carries TRBV28 and TRBJ1-5; the D is unclear. CDR1 is MDHEN, CDR2 SYDVKM, per germline. CDR3 size: 13 residues. V dropped 6 bases and J dropped 7 bases, with 13 bases sitting between them. CDR3 protein: CASRGLRGQPQHF. The CDR3 DNA reads as TGTGCCAGCAGAGGACTCCGGGGACAGCCCCAGCATTTT.

The J gene is TRBJ1-4, the V gene TRBV19; TRBD1 agrees at 9 bases. With V trimmed by 3 bases and J by 6 bases, 2 bases remained unmatched. This CDR3 has 14 amino acids. The germline V gene has CDR1 LNHDA and CDR2 SQIVND (reference sequence). For the CDR3, the DNA is TGTGCCAGTAGTATCCGGGACAGGGATGAAAAACTGTTTTTT. As protein: CASSIRDRDEKLFF.

The chain recombines TRBV6-6 with TRBJ1-4; a weak D match, TRBD1 (5 bases). Germline CDR1 MNHNY, CDR2 SVGAGI (reference sequence). This CDR3 is 15 amino acids long. The ends were cut back, 0 bases at V and 10 bases at J, with 15 bases in the middle. The CDR3 protein is CASSYSKQVRGKLFF. Here the CDR3 DNA reads TGTGCCAGCAGTTACTCGAAACAGGTTCGTGGAAAACTGTTTTTT.

The V and J genes are TRBV27 and TRBJ1-5; 7 positions match TRBD1. Trimming at V came to 2 bases and at J to 4 bases, leaving 5 bases not matched to a gene. This CDR3 region has 15 residues. Germline loops: CDR1 MNHEY, CDR2 SMNVEV (reference sequence). As DNA, the CDR3 is TGTGCCAGCAGTTTAAGCCAGGGGGGAAATCAGCCCCAGCATTTT. Amino acids: CASSLSQGGNQPQHF.

V is TRBV25-1 and J is TRBJ2-7; D possibly corresponds to TRBD2 (5 bases). The CDR3 length is 12 residues. V lost 3 bases to trimming and J lost 7 bases, with 10 bases between them. Germline V gene lookup returns CDR1 MGHDK and CDR2 SYGVNS. The DNA of the CDR3 is TGTGCCAGCAGTGACACGGCGGGTGAGCAGTACTTC. This sequence encodes CASSDTAGEQYF.